Listed below are T cell receptor beta chains from one sample, sequenced in a study of early T cells in non-severe SARS-CoV-2 infection. One entry per CDR3 protein, called by TCRdb with MiXCR from the 5' RACE reads. The sample shows roughly 97,000 distinct CDR3 sequences, around 10% of them seen only once. This material consisted of whole blood, taken at baseline. The receptors here all came from an adult who was a healthcare worker with PCR-confirmed SARS-CoV-2 infection or an uninfected control (not recorded which). Both conserved end residues are part of each CDR3. D genes are given only for firm matches. Only part of the rows carry a size: once, few, many, or a class if the clone is expanded.

J: TRBJ2-3; size: few; D: NA; V: TRBV24-1; DNA: TGTGCCACCGGTGGGGGACTCACAGATACGCAGTATTTT; CDR3: CATGGGLTDTQYF
J: TRBJ2-3; size: few; D: TRBD2; V: TRBV20-1; DNA: TGCAGTGCTAGAGATGCGGGGGGCGCGAATACGCAGTATTTT; CDR3: CSARDAGGANTQYF
J: TRBJ1-4; size: many; D: TRBD1; V: TRBV20-1; DNA: TGCAGTGCCACCGGGACAGGGCCTGAAAAACTGTTTTTT; CDR3: CSATGTGPEKLFF
J: TRBJ1-6; size: many; D: NA; V: TRBV5-4; DNA: TGTGCCAGCAGCTCGGAACGGGGAATTCAATCACCCCTCCACTTT; CDR3: CASSSERGIQSPLHF
J: TRBJ1-1; size: NA; D: NA; V: TRBV6-1; DNA: TGTGCCAGCAGGGAAGCGCGGGGTACTGAAGCTTTCTTT; CDR3: CASREARGTEAFF
J: TRBJ1-3; size: NA; D: NA; V: TRBV7-2; DNA: TGTGCCAGCAGCTCGGACGTAGCCTTAAACACCATATATTTT; CDR3: CASSSDVALNTIYF
J: TRBJ1-2; size: NA; D: TRBD1; V: TRBV6-2/TRBV6-3; DNA: TGTGCCAGCAGGCACTCCGGGACAGACGGAGGCTACACCTTC; CDR3: CASRHSGTDGGYTF
J: TRBJ1-2; size: few; D: NA; V: TRBV20-1; DNA: TGCAGTGCTAGAGTCGCAGGGTCTTCTGGCTACACCTTC; CDR3: CSARVAGSSGYTF
J: TRBJ1-2; size: NA; D: NA; V: TRBV4-2; DNA: TGTGCCAGCAGCCCTTTACCTACGGGTGGCTACACCTTC; CDR3: CASSPLPTGGYTF
J: TRBJ2-7; size: many; D: NA; V: TRBV27; DNA: TGTGCCAGCAGTCCCGAACCCTACGAGCAGTACTTC; CDR3: CASSPEPYEQYF
J: TRBJ2-1; size: few; D: TRBD1; V: TRBV10-2; DNA: TGCGCCAGCAGCCTGGTGGGCAGGGGGAATGAGCAGTTCTTC; CDR3: CASSLVGRGNEQFF
J: TRBJ1-1; size: many; D: TRBD1; V: TRBV20-1; DNA: TGCAGTGCTAGAGATAAGGGACAGGGTTTCACTGAAGCTTTCTTT; CDR3: CSARDKGQGFTEAFF
J: TRBJ1-2; size: many; D: NA; V: TRBV28; DNA: TGTGCCAGCAGTTTACGGGGTCTCGGCTACACCTTC; CDR3: CASSLRGLGYTF
J: TRBJ2-1; size: many; D: TRBD2; V: TRBV7-6; DNA: TGTGCCAGCAGCTTGGGGACTAGCGGCCCCTACAATGAGCAGTTCTTC; CDR3: CASSLGTSGPYNEQFF
J: TRBJ2-2; size: many; D: NA; V: TRBV19; DNA: TGTGCCAGTAGTATTTTGAACACCGGGGAGCTGTTTTTT; CDR3: CASSILNTGELFF
J: TRBJ2-7; size: NA; D: TRBD2; V: TRBV3-1; DNA: TGTGCCAGCAGCCAAGTCCTTTCGGGAGGGGAGCAGTACTTC; CDR3: CASSQVLSGGEQYF
J: TRBJ1-3; size: few; D: NA; V: TRBV18; DNA: TGTGCCAGCTCACGGGGTACCGACTCTGGAAACACCATATATTTT; CDR3: CASSRGTDSGNTIYF
J: TRBJ2-1; size: NA; D: TRBD1; V: TRBV7-3; DNA: TGTGCCAGCAGCTTACCCGGGACAGGGGAGCAGTTCTTC; CDR3: CASSLPGTGEQFF
J: TRBJ1-1; size: few; D: NA; V: TRBV9; DNA: TGTGCCAGCAGCTTCCTGTGGCAGAACACTGAAGCTTTCTTT; CDR3: CASSFLWQNTEAFF
J: TRBJ2-3; size: few; D: TRBD2; V: TRBV20-1; DNA: TGCAGTGCTAGCCAATTGCGGGGGGGCGCAGATACGCAGTATTTT; CDR3: CSASQLRGGADTQYF
J: TRBJ2-1; size: NA; D: TRBD1; V: TRBV9; DNA: TGTGCCAGCAGCGTAGGGGACAGGGATAATGAGCAGTTCTTC; CDR3: CASSVGDRDNEQFF
J: TRBJ1-2; size: few; D: NA; V: TRBV3-1; DNA: TGTGCCAGCAGCCAAAGTCATGGCTACACCTTC; CDR3: CASSQSHGYTF
J: TRBJ2-7; size: few; D: NA; V: TRBV6-5; DNA: TGTGCCAGCAGTTACGGGTACCGCTACGAGCAGTACTTC; CDR3: CASSYGYRYEQYF
J: TRBJ2-1; size: NA; D: NA; V: TRBV5-5; DNA: TGTGCCAGCAGCTTCCGGGACCTACTGAATGAGCAGTTCTTC; CDR3: CASSFRDLLNEQFF
J: TRBJ1-2; size: NA; D: NA; V: TRBV24-1; DNA: TGTGCCACCAGTCGGGGGCGGAATGATGGCTACACCTTC; CDR3: CATSRGRNDGYTF
J: TRBJ2-2; size: few; D: NA; V: TRBV7-8; DNA: TGTGCCAGCAGCTTAGCGACCCTCGGGATCACCGGGGAGCTGTTTTTT; CDR3: CASSLATLGITGELFF
J: TRBJ2-7; size: NA; D: NA; V: TRBV12-3/TRBV12-4; DNA: TGTGCCAGCAGTCCATGGGGGACAAACCAGCGCTTCGAGCAGTACTTC; CDR3: CASSPWGTNQRFEQYF
J: TRBJ2-1; size: few; D: TRBD2; V: TRBV5-1; DNA: TGCGCCAGCAGCTTGCGAGGGGAGGGGTATACAATTGAGCAGTTCTTC; CDR3: CASSLRGEGYTIEQFF
J: TRBJ2-1; size: few; D: TRBD2; V: TRBV28; DNA: TGTGCCAGCAGTTCGGGGCGGGGGACTGAGCAGTTCTTC; CDR3: CASSSGRGTEQFF
J: TRBJ2-1; size: few; D: NA; V: TRBV7-8; DNA: TGTGCCAGCAGCTTAGAGGCGGACAATGAGCAGTTCTTC; CDR3: CASSLEADNEQFF
J: TRBJ1-3; size: few; D: NA; V: TRBV9; DNA: TGTGCCAGCTCAGGCGTTGCGGGGTCTGGAAACACCATATATTTT; CDR3: CASSGVAGSGNTIYF
J: TRBJ1-2; size: NA; D: TRBD1; V: TRBV6-6; DNA: TGTGCCAGCAGCCAGGGGGCGGGTGGCTACACCTTC; CDR3: CASSQGAGGYTF
J: TRBJ2-3; size: many; D: TRBD1; V: TRBV2; DNA: TGTGCCAGCAGTGGAGAGATAACAGGGGGATTCACAGATACGCAGTATTTT; CDR3: CASSGEITGGFTDTQYF
J: TRBJ1-1; size: many; D: NA; V: TRBV9; DNA: TGTGCCAGCAGTTACAGCTTTGAAACTGAAGCTTTCTTT; CDR3: CASSYSFETEAFF
J: TRBJ1-1; size: NA; D: NA; V: TRBV2; DNA: TGTGCCAGCAGTAGTATGAACACTGAAGCTTTCTTT; CDR3: CASSSMNTEAFF
J: TRBJ1-6; size: few; D: NA; V: TRBV12-3/TRBV12-4; DNA: TGTGCCAGCCACTTAGGAAGGTCGGGTTCACCCCTCCACTTT; CDR3: CASHLGRSGSPLHF
J: TRBJ2-3; size: many; D: NA; V: TRBV29-1; DNA: TGCAGCGTGGACCATCGAGGGGTAGATACGCAGTATTTT; CDR3: CSVDHRGVDTQYF
J: TRBJ1-1; size: NA; D: NA; V: TRBV3-1; DNA: TGTGCCAGCAGCCAAAGGGAAACTGAAGCTTTCTTT; CDR3: CASSQRETEAFF
J: TRBJ2-2; size: NA; D: NA; V: TRBV29-1; DNA: TGCAGCGTTGAAGATGGGGACACCGGGGAGCTGTTTTTT; CDR3: CSVEDGDTGELFF
J: TRBJ1-1; size: NA; D: TRBD1; V: TRBV11-2; DNA: TGTGCCAGCAGCTTAGATTGGGGACAGGGCTGGCGAGCTTTCTTT; CDR3: CASSLDWGQGWRAFF
J: TRBJ2-7; size: few; D: TRBD1; V: TRBV4-2; DNA: TGTGCCAGCAGCCAACTGATGACAGGGAACGAGCAGTACTTC; CDR3: CASSQLMTGNEQYF
J: TRBJ2-3; size: NA; D: NA; V: TRBV3-1; DNA: TGTGCCAGCAGCCAAGAAGACCTCGGCGGACCTAGCACAGATACGCAGTATTTT; CDR3: CASSQEDLGGPSTDTQYF
J: TRBJ1-2; size: many; D: TRBD1; V: TRBV5-1; DNA: TGCGCCAGCAGCTTGGATGGGACAGGGTCCTATGGCTACACCTTC; CDR3: CASSLDGTGSYGYTF
J: TRBJ2-1; size: NA; D: NA; V: TRBV6-2/TRBV6-3; DNA: TGTGCCAGCAGTTCTAGAGTCAGCTACAATGAGCAGTTCTTC; CDR3: CASSSRVSYNEQFF
J: TRBJ2-2; size: NA; D: TRBD1; V: TRBV20-1; DNA: TGCAGTGCTAAGCTACAGGGGTCGGAGTCCACCGGGGAGCTGTTTTTT; CDR3: CSAKLQGSESTGELFF
J: TRBJ2-3; size: few; D: NA; V: TRBV15; DNA: TGTGCCACCAGCAGAGAAGCCGGGAGCGCAGATACGCAGTATTTT; CDR3: CATSREAGSADTQYF
J: TRBJ2-3; size: many; D: NA; V: TRBV27; DNA: TGTGCCAGCAAGGACCTAGGAGATACGCAGTATTTT; CDR3: CASKDLGDTQYF
J: TRBJ2-7; size: many; D: TRBD2; V: TRBV20-1; DNA: TGCAGTGCTAGAGAGTCTATAGCGGGAGCCTACGAGCAGTACTTC; CDR3: CSARESIAGAYEQYF
J: TRBJ2-7; size: NA; D: NA; V: TRBV5-1; DNA: TGCGCCAGCAGCTTGGCCCAGGGGCCCTACGAGCAGTACTTC; CDR3: CASSLAQGPYEQYF
J: TRBJ2-7; size: NA; D: NA; V: TRBV11-2; DNA: TGTGCCAGCAGCTTGCCGGGAATGCTTGACGAGCAGTACTTC; CDR3: CASSLPGMLDEQYF
J: TRBJ2-1; size: many; D: TRBD1; V: TRBV29-1; DNA: TGCAGCATACCAGACAGGGTTGAGCAGTTCTTC; CDR3: CSIPDRVEQFF
J: TRBJ2-3; size: many; D: TRBD2; V: TRBV6-6; DNA: TGTGCCAGCAGTCTCGGGAGGGCCACAGATACGCAGTATTTT; CDR3: CASSLGRATDTQYF